This passage covers 19 T cell receptor beta chains from one sample sequenced in a study of blood T cell repertoires in COVID-19. The method was immunoSEQ multiplex PCR; TCRdb's version includes in-frame clones alone and lacks a portion of them. This table holds roughly 24,000 clones, roughly three quarters found once. Material for sequencing was peripheral blood. Receptor source: a man older than 75 with active or convalescent COVID-19.

The chain couples TRBV2 to TRBJ2-2; TRBD1 matches at 9 bases. The CDR3 loop spans 15 amino acids. J lost 8 bases, V lost 8 bases, and 12 bases had no gene match. The germline V gene has CDR1 SNHLY and CDR2 FYNNEI. In DNA form, the CDR3 reads TGTGCCAGCGACTACTACAGGGGGCGAAGTGGGGAGCTGTTTTTT. It yields the protein CASDYYRGRSGELFF. The full variable domain, rest sourced from reference TRBV2 and TRBJ2-2, is EPEVTQTPSHQVTQMGQEVILRCVPISNHLYFYWYRQILGQKVEFLVSFYNNEISEKSEIFDDQFSVERPDGSNFTLKIRSTKLEDSAMYFCASDYYRGRSGELFFGEGSRLTVL.

The chain is built from TRBV12-3 or TRBV12-4 and TRBJ1-1, with D uncertain. Trimming stripped 6 bases from V and 6 bases from J, with 14 bases between. The CDR3 extends over 13 amino acids. The CDR3 is CASRNAPQSEAFF. DNA for the CDR3: TGTGCCAGCAGAAACGCCCCCCAGTCTGAAGCTTTCTTT.

The table lists this clone with a few counts. The V call is TRBV11-2, the J call TRBJ2-1; 15 positions match TRBD2. This CDR3 is 14 amino acids long. Losses at the gene ends were 6 bases for V and 10 bases for J; bases not matched to a gene: 4. Germline lookup yields CDR1 SGHAT and CDR2 FQNNGV. The CDR3 bases are TGTGCCAGCAGTCCGGGACTAGCGGGAGGAGAGCAGTTCTTC. This gives the protein CASSPGLAGGEQFF.

The rearrangement joins TRBV5-1 to TRBJ1-4; D is ambiguous. The CDR3 spans 12 residues. Germline values: CDR1 SGHRS, CDR2 YFSETQ. With 3 bases removed from V and 6 bases from J, the gap between germline ends came to 6 bases. The CDR3, as DNA: TGCGCCAGCAGCTCCCAGGATGAAAAACTGTTTTTT. Its translation: CASSSQDEKLFF.

The chain links TRBV7-3 to TRBJ1-5; D is unclear. V lost 5 bases, J lost 3 bases, and 8 bases lay in between. The germline V gene encodes CDR1 SGHTA and CDR2 FQGTGA. This CDR3 is 13 amino acids long. This CDR3 is CASSPGINQPQHF. As DNA, the CDR3 is TGTGCCAGCAGCCCCGGGATCAATCAGCCCCAGCATTTT.

This clone was counted a few times. The chain recombines TRBV4-3 with TRBJ1-2; unclear D gene. V lost 0 bases and J lost 4, with 15 bases in between. Germline loops: CDR1 LGHNA, CDR2 YSLEER. The CDR3 loop spans 16 amino acids. The CDR3 nucleotides are TGCGCCAGCAGCCAAGATAATTCAGGCAGTTCCTATGGCTACACCTTC. Its translation: CASSQDNSGSSYGYTF.

The V call is TRBV3-1 (or the pseudogene TRBV3-2), the J call TRBJ2-1; D is possibly TRBD2 (6 bases). Germline lookup yields CDR1 LGHDT and CDR2 YNNKEL (reference sequence). The CDR3 is 13 residues long. V was trimmed by 4 bases and J by 7 bases, leaving 11 bases between them. CDR3 sequence reads: CASSPDYLNEQFF. As DNA, the CDR3 is TGTGCCAGCAGCCCGGACTATTTAAATGAGCAGTTCTTC.

The rearrangement joins TRBV18 to TRBJ1-1; 7 nucleotides align to TRBD1. From germline, CDR1 is KGHSH and CDR2 LQKENI. There are 17 residues in the CDR3. V shed 0 bases and J 0 bases; nucleotides not matched to a gene: 7. CDR3 DNA sequence: TGTGCCAGCTCACCACCGAGGACAGGAGCAATGAACACTGAAGCTTTCTTT. Its protein product is CASSPPRTGAMNTEAFF.

Written as DNA, the CDR3 is TGTGCCAGTAGTAGTACAGGGGTAAATCAGCCCCAGCATTTT. Translated, it gives CASSSTGVNQPQHF. The J gene is TRBJ1-5, the V gene TRBV19, with 7 bases matching TRBD1. Trimming removed 4 bases from V and 4 bases from J; junction bases left unmatched: 4. The CDR3 totals 14 residues. Germline-derived CDR1 and CDR2 are LNHDA and SQIVND (reference sequence).

The genes are TRBV28 and TRBJ1-4; D is uncertain. The CDR3 has 11 amino acids. Per the germline V gene, CDR1 is MDHEN and CDR2 is SYDVKM. Trimming removed 4 bases from V and 10 bases from J, with 7 bases in between. The CDR3 spells CASSSPGKLFF. As DNA, the CDR3 is TGTGCCAGCAGTTCTCCGGGAAAACTGTTTTTT. The whole variable domain, remainder taken from reference TRBV28 and TRBJ1-4, is DVKVTQSSRYLVKRTGEKVFLECVQDMDHENMFWYRQDPGLGLRLIYFSYDVKMKEKGDIPEGYSVSREKKERFSLILESASTNQTSMYLCASSSPGKLFFGSGTQLSVL.

In this sample, this clone turned up once. The chain couples TRBV5-6 to TRBJ2-7; 8 positions agree with TRBD2. This CDR3 comprises 15 residues. Germline V gene sequence: CDR1 SGHDT, CDR2 YYEEEE. Unmatched junction bases numbered 5, after V lost 0 bases and J lost 3 bases. CDR3 coding DNA: TGTGCCAGCAGCTTGGCCCCCAGCGGGAGCTACGAGCAGTACTTC. It is translated as CASSLAPSGSYEQYF.

The chain is built from TRBV27 and TRBJ1-4, with D maybe TRBD1 (6 bases). The CDR3 length is 15 residues. Trimming removed 3 bases at V and 1 base at J, with 9 bases between. The germline gives CDR1 MNHEY, CDR2 SMNVEV (reference sequence). The CDR3 sequence is CASSFGGLTNEKLFF. As DNA, the CDR3 is TGTGCCAGCAGTTTCGGGGGGCTAACTAATGAAAAACTGTTTTTT.

This chain connects TRBV2 to TRBJ1-4; TRBD1 matches at 8 bases. The CDR3 contains 14 residues. Looked up from germline, CDR1 is SNHLY and CDR2 is FYNNEI. With 2 bases clipped from V and 4 bases from J, the junction kept 0 bases outside the gene matches. The chain's CDR3 is CASSETGGNEKLFF. CDR3 DNA sequence: TGTGCCAGCAGTGAAACAGGGGGTAATGAAAAACTGTTTTTT.

The gene calls are TRBV28 and TRBJ2-5, with TRBD2 matching 10 bases. This CDR3 spans 13 amino acids. V shed 6 bases and J 4 bases; nucleotides not matched to a gene: 2. Germline CDR1 and CDR2: MDHEN and SYDVKM. The DNA of the CDR3 is TGTGCCAGCAGCAGCGGGAGGGCAGAGACCCAGTACTTC. It specifies CASSSGRAETQYF.

Worth noting for this clone: Germline is not matched at one junction end, which may reflect a read error. This chain connects TRBV28 to TRBJ1-6; 9 bases map to TRBD1. CDR1 and CDR2 from the germline V gene are MDHEN and SYDVKM. The CDR3 spans 19 residues. CDR3 DNA sequence: TGTGCCCGCAGCCACGACAGGGGGGCGTTCAGCTCCTATAATTCACCCCTCCACTTT. It encodes CARSHDRGAFSSYNSPLHF.

The chain is built from TRBV21-1 and TRBJ2-3; the D call TRBD1 from the table was never checked on the DNA. TRBV21-1 has pseudogene status. This CDR3 is built from 19 residues. The CDR3 DNA sequence: TGTGCCAGCAGCACTGAGACAGGGTATCGGGACGTAAGCACAGATACGCAGTATTTT. Its translation is CASSTETGYRDVSTDTQYF.

The chain couples TRBV5-1 to TRBJ1-1; D is uncertain. The CDR3 consists of 14 residues. Per germline, CDR1 SGHRS and CDR2 YFSETQ. Trimming pared 6 bases from V and 0 bases from J, leaving 12 bases between. In DNA, the CDR3 is TGCGCCAGCAATTACGGCGGAGTGAACACTGAAGCTTTCTTT. Its protein product is CASNYGGVNTEAFF.

For this clone: The germline gene is not matched at one end of the junction; a read error may be the cause. This rearrangement joins TRBV5-1 to TRBJ2-1; D possibly corresponds to TRBD1 (6 bases). The germline V gene has CDR1 SGHRS and CDR2 YFSETQ. The CDR3 loop spans 15 amino acids. The CDR3 bases are TGCGCCAGCAGCTTGAGGTCAGGGGTCAACCTTCCCCCGATCTTC. Its protein is CASSLRSGVNLPPIF.

The CDR3 here is CATSGQGAMNTEAFF. The CDR3 region has the DNA TGTGCCACCTCCGGACAGGGGGCGATGAACACTGAAGCTTTCTTT. This chain joins TRBV24-1 and TRBJ1-1; 11 nucleotides line up with TRBD1. This CDR3 has 15 residues. In germline, CDR1 is KGHDR, CDR2 SFDVKD. V was pared by 9 bases and J by 0 bases, with 5 bases of the junction left unmatched.